A selection of T cell receptor beta chains follows, all from one sample in a study of cytomegalovirus exposure and HLA in healthy donors. The protocol was immunoSEQ multiplex PCR, while the TCRdb copy is restricted to in-frame clones and leaves out a portion. Among hundreds of thousands of clones, roughly 90% were seen once, and the ten largest hold roughly 0.82%. The sequencing input was PBMCs. These receptors originate from a woman in her late teens or twenties in good health and CMV-seronegative. CDR3s include the opening cysteine and the closing phenylalanine or tryptophan. The D gene is left open where the match is weak. Only part of the rows carry a size: once, few, many, or a class if the clone is expanded.

TRBJ2-3,TRBV28,TRBD2,-,TGTGCCAGCAGTTTGACTAGCGGTTACACAGATACGCAGTATTTT,CASSLTSGYTDTQYF
TRBJ2-1,TRBV30,TRBD1,few,TGTGCCTGGAGTCTACAGGACAGGCGGTGGAATGAGCAGTTCTTC,CAWSLQDRRWNEQFF
TRBJ2-1,TRBV27,TRBD2,-,TGTGCCAGCAGGCAGGGAGGGGTCTCCTACAATGAGCAGTTCTTC,CASRQGGVSYNEQFF
TRBJ2-3,TRBV7-9,-,-,TGTGCCAGCAGCTTACAGGGAAGGGGTACGCAGTATTTT,CASSLQGRGTQYF
TRBJ2-7,TRBV6-1,-,once,TGTGCCAGCAGTGGACTGGAAAACAGGGGGGGATACGAGCAGTACTTC,CASSGLENRGGYEQYF
TRBJ1-1,TRBV28,-,-,TGTGCCAGCAATTTATACAGGAAGAACACTGAAGCTTTCTTT,CASNLYRKNTEAFF
TRBJ2-1,TRBV7-6,-,-,TGTGCCAGCAGCTTAAGCGCAGCGACTTACTCCTACAATGAGCAGTTCTTC,CASSLSAATYSYNEQFF
TRBJ2-3,TRBV6-4,-,-,TGTGCCAGCAGTGACTTGGGCAGGGGTGGTGATACGCAGTATTTT,CASSDLGRGGDTQYF
TRBJ2-5,TRBV7-9,TRBD1,-,TGTGCCAGCAGCCCGGGACAGGGTATAGAGACCCAGTACTTC,CASSPGQGIETQYF
TRBJ1-6,TRBV28,-,-,TGTGCCTCCCGGTCGCACTCCTATAATTCACCCCTCCACTTT,CASRSHSYNSPLHF
TRBJ1-5,TRBV21-1,-,-,TGTGCCAGCAGTAAAGTCCAAGGATTTTGGGGCTATCAGCCCCAGCATTTT,CASSKVQGFWGYQPQHF
TRBJ2-3,TRBV5-6,TRBD1,-,TGTGCCAGCATGTTATCCGGGACAGCGATTAGCACAGATACGCAGTATTTT,CASMLSGTAISTDTQYF
TRBJ1-2,TRBV4-1,-,few,TGCGCCAGCAGCCAGGAAGGGGATGGCTACACCTTC,CASSQEGDGYTF
TRBJ2-7,TRBV27,-,once,TGTGCCAGCAGTGCACCAACAGGGTGGGGGGGGTACGAGCAGTACTTC,CASSAPTGWGGYEQYF
TRBJ1-1,TRBV19,-,-,TGTGCCAGTAGGAAGCAGGATAACACTGAAGCTTTCTTT,CASRKQDNTEAFF
TRBJ2-2,TRBV9,TRBD1,-,TGTGCCAGCAGCGTCCGACAGGGGAACACCGGGGAGCTGTTTTTT,CASSVRQGNTGELFF
TRBJ2-3,TRBV29-1,-,-,TGCAGCGTTGTATTAGGAGTTGGGGCGAGGACAGATACGCAGTATTTT,CSVVLGVGARTDTQYF
TRBJ2-5,TRBV2,-,-,TGTGCCAGCGAAGCCCCCTTGAGGAGAGAGACCCAGTACTTC,CASEAPLRRETQYF
TRBJ2-1,TRBV5-6,TRBD1,-,TGTGCCAGCAGCTCCCGGGACAGGGCTTACAATGAGCAGTTCTTC,CASSSRDRAYNEQFF
TRBJ2-7,TRBV6-5,TRBD1,-,TGTGCCAGCACCAAAAGGGACAGGGCTTTTCCCGAGCAGTACTTC,CASTKRDRAFPEQYF
TRBJ2-1,TRBV2,TRBD2,-,TGTGCCAGCCTTTCTTCCCCGGGACTAGCGGGGGCCAGCTCCTACAATGAGCAGTTCTTC,CASLSSPGLAGASSYNEQFF
TRBJ1-6,TRBV30,TRBD1,-,TGTGCCTGGAGTTCCCACAGGGGGCTGTATTCACCCCTCCACTTT,CAWSSHRGLYSPLHF
TRBJ1-1,TRBV28,TRBD1,-,TGTGCCAGCCAACGGACAGGGGAGGTGAACACTGAAGCTTTCTTT,CASQRTGEVNTEAFF
TRBJ2-3,TRBV5-5,-,-,TGTGCCAGCAGCTTGGCGTCTAGCCACTCAGATACGCAGTATTTT,CASSLASSHSDTQYF
TRBJ1-1,TRBV9,-,-,TGTGCCAGCAGCCCTAAACCGGGTCCCCCGGACACTGAAGCTTTCTTT,CASSPKPGPPDTEAFF
TRBJ2-5,TRBV5-4,TRBD1,few,TGTGCCAGCAGCTTGGTAGCCAGGGGGGAGACCCAGTACTTC,CASSLVARGETQYF
TRBJ2-1,TRBV29-1,TRBD1,once,TGCAGCGTTGAAGAATTGGACAGGGAGGTCAATGAGCAGTTCTTC,CSVEELDREVNEQFF
TRBJ2-1,TRBV6-1,TRBD1,-,TGTGCCAGCAGTTGGACAGGCAATGAGCAGTTCTTC,CASSWTGNEQFF
TRBJ1-5,TRBV28,TRBD1,-,TGTGCCAGCAGTTTAGGGGGACAGATATCAGCGGCCCAGCATTTT,CASSLGGQISAAQHF
TRBJ1-2,TRBV13,TRBD1,-,TGTGCCAGCAGCCGGTGGAGGGGGCCGTCGGATGGCTACACCTTC,CASSRWRGPSDGYTF
TRBJ2-1,TRBV9,-,-,TGTGCCAGCACCGGGAACAATGAGCAGTTCTTC,CASTGNNEQFF
TRBJ2-5,TRBV28,TRBD1,-,TGTGCCAGCAGTTCAAGAGACAGGGCGGGAGAGACCCAGTACTTC,CASSSRDRAGETQYF
TRBJ2-7,TRBV27,-,-,TGTGCCAGCAGTTTATCAGGCAGGGCTGGCGAGCAGTACTTC,CASSLSGRAGEQYF
TRBJ2-3,TRBV5-1,-,-,TGCGCCAGCAGCTTGGGAAGGAGTGTTGTATCAGATACGCAGTATTTT,CASSLGRSVVSDTQYF
TRBJ1-6,TRBV11-2,TRBD1,-,TGTGCCAGCAGCTCTGGACAGGCCGTCCCAAGGGATTCACCCCTCCACTTT,CASSSGQAVPRDSPLHF
TRBJ2-7,TRBV11-2,-,-,TGTGCCAGCAGCTCCACAGGAGCCGGGGGGCAGTACTTC,CASSSTGAGGQYF
TRBJ1-4,TRBV28,TRBD1,once,TGTGCCAGCAGTTACAGGGGATTGACTAATGAAAAACTGTTTTTT,CASSYRGLTNEKLFF
TRBJ1-5,TRBV30,-,-,TGTGCCTGGAGCGAGACAGTTAGCAATCAGCCCCAGCATTTT,CAWSETVSNQPQHF
TRBJ1-1,TRBV10-3,TRBD1,-,TGTGCCATCAGCAGCAGGGGGATGAACACTGAAGCTTTCTTT,CAISSRGMNTEAFF
TRBJ2-2,TRBV5-1,-,-,TGCGCCAGCAGCTTCCAGGGGCCCGCGGAGCTGTTTTTT,CASSFQGPAELFF
TRBJ1-2,TRBV28,TRBD1,few,TGTGCCAGCAGTTTAGGTTTTAAGGGACAGGGTGAGGGCTACACCTTC,CASSLGFKGQGEGYTF
TRBJ1-2,TRBV10-3,-,-,TGTGCCATCCGGGAGGCGGTTTATGGCTACACCTTC,CAIREAVYGYTF
TRBJ1-1,TRBV6-1,TRBD1,-,TGTGCCAGCAGTGAATGGACAGGGTCCAACACTGAAGCTTTCTTT,CASSEWTGSNTEAFF
TRBJ1-2,TRBV28,TRBD1,few,TGTGCCAGCCGAGCCGGGACAGGGATCTACTATGGCTACACCTTC,CASRAGTGIYYGYTF
TRBJ2-7,TRBV5-1,-,-,TGCGCCAGCAGCTCCACCTACGAGCAGTACTTC,CASSSTYEQYF
TRBJ2-3,TRBV2,TRBD2,-,TGTGCCAGCAGTGGACTAGCGGGGTTACTCACAGATACGCAGTATTTT,CASSGLAGLLTDTQYF
TRBJ2-1,TRBV2,TRBD1,-,TGTGCCAGCACCGAACAAGGTGGGACAGGGGGTGAGCAGTTCTTC,CASTEQGGTGGEQFF
TRBJ1-3,TRBV27,-,-,TGTGCCAGCAGTTTAGCGCGCTCTGGAAACACCATATATTTT,CASSLARSGNTIYF
TRBJ2-5,TRBV28,TRBD2,-,TGTGCCAGCAGTAAAAGACTAGCGGGAGAGACCCAGTACTTC,CASSKRLAGETQYF